The rows below give T cell receptor beta chains drawn from one sample of a study of breast tumors, draining lymph nodes, adjacent tissues. TCRdb analysed the multiplex PCR reads with MiXCR anew, one entry per CDR3 protein. The sample includes more than 250,000 distinct CDR3 sequences, around 31% of them seen just once. Specimen: axillary lymph node tissue. These receptors all stem from a female donor with breast cancer. Some clones in this sample may be carry-over from other donors' samples. Each CDR3 is given with its conserved first and last residue.

V gene | CDR3 protein
TRBV6-2/TRBV6-3 | CASSHSEIGGSPLHF
TRBV28 | CASSRFLDPGAAEKLFF
TRBV10-3 | CAISGSGTSQETQYF
TRBV6-1 | CASSEARRRGEETQYF
TRBV4-1 | CASSQVLSRNSNQPQHF
TRBV19 | CASNSGPYNEQFF
TRBV7-9 | CASSFMTKNTEAFF
TRBV7-2 | CASSLGVGQNTEASF
TRBV19 | CASRPTSGGTYEQYF
TRBV7-9 | CASSLARSPGANVLTF
TRBV5-4 | CASRDPQAGVGQETQHF
TRBV20-1 | CSARDTHEQYF
TRBV28 | CASSLPVATEAFF
TRBV6-6 | CASSLPRGVGFDFSGELFF
TRBV30 | CAWSVLLPNTQYF
TRBV20-1 | CSARDLRGAEKLFF
TRBV11-2 | CASSLVGRGKDTQYF
TRBV10-3 | CAARRLASYNEQFF
TRBV29-1 | CSVVGDRTAF
TRBV29-1 | CNPGDVAYEQYF
TRBV3-1 | CASSQLASGELLF
TRBV3-1 | CASSQTENEQYF
TRBV6-2/TRBV6-3 | CAGQFNSGGFQSF
TRBV28 | CASNTRTGSVTQYF
TRBV27 | CASSPHGPTYEQYF
TRBV20-1 | CSASKDLNTGELFF
TRBV10-2 | CASTKAGGPYEQYF
TRBV6-5 | CASRDGTGNGYTF
TRBV5-6 | CASSFGLAGGPRTYNEQFF
TRBV10-1 | CASSESYNEQFF
TRBV10-2 | CASSVGRIGSEKLFF
TRBV6-6 | CASSSQGENYGYTF
TRBV30 | CAWRIPGTPYEQYF
TRBV20-1 | CSARVYRKNEQFF
TRBV15 | CATNGVGDGYTF
TRBV6-1 | CASSMFTVTYEQYF
TRBV7-6 | CALGVAGRADTQYF
TRBV5-1 | CASRDTGTGGTGELFF
TRBV4-3 | CASSQELAYSYNEQFF
TRBV3-1 | CASSQVAGDRTGELFF